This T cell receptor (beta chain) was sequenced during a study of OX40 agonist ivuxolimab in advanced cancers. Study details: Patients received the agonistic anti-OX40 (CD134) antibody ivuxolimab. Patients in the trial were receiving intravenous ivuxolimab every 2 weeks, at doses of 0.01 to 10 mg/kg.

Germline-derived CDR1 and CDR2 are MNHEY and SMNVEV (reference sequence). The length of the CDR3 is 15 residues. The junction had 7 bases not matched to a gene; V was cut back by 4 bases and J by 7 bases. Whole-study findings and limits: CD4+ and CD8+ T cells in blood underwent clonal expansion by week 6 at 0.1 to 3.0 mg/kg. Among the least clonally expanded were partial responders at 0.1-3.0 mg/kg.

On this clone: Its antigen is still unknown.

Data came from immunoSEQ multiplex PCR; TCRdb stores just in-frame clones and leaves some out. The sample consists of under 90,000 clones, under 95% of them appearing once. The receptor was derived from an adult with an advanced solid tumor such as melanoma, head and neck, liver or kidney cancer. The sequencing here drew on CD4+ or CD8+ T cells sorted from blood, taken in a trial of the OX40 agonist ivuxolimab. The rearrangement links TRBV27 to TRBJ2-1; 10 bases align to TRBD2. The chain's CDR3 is CASSSLAGAGNEQFF. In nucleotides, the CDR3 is TGTGCCAGCAGTTCGCTAGCGGGAGCGGGTAATGAGCAGTTCTTC.